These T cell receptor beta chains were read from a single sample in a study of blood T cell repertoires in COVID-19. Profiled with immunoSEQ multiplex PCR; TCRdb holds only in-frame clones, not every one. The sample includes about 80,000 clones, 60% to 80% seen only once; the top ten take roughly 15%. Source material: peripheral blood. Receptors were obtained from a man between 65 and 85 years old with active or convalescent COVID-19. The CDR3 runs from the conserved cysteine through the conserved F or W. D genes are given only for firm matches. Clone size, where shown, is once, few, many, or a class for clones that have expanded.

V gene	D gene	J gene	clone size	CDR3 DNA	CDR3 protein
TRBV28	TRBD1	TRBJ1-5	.	TGTGCCAGCACGGAGGGACAGGGGGCGATTCAGCCCCAGCATTTT	CASTEGQGAIQPQHF
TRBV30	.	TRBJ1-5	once	TGTGCCTGGACAGGGACTTCCCTAAATCAGCCCCAGCATTTT	CAWTGTSLNQPQHF
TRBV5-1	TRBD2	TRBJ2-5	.	TGCGCCAGCAGCTCCGGACTAGCGGGGGTCCAAGAGACCCAGTACTTC	CASSSGLAGVQETQYF
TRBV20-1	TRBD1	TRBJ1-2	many	TGCAGTGCTAGCCGGGACAGGACCTACACCTTC	CSASRDRTYTF
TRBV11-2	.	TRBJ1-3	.	TGTGCCAGCAGCTTAGATCAAGTCAGTGGAAACACCATATATTTT	CASSLDQVSGNTIYF
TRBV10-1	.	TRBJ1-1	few	TGCGCCAGCAGTCTTACAGTGAACACTGAAGCTTTCTTT	CASSLTVNTEAFF
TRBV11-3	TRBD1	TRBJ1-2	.	TGTGCCAGCAGCCTTACAGGGGGAGGCTACACCTTC	CASSLTGGGYTF
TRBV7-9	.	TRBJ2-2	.	TGTGCCAGCAGCCCAAGCGGTCTAGGAGCCGGGGAGCTGTTTTTT	CASSPSGLGAGELFF
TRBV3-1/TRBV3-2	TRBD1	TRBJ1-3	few	TGTGCCAGCAGACAGGGACAGCCACTCTCTGGAAACACCATATATTTT	CASRQGQPLSGNTIYF
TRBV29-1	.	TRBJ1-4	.	TGCAGCGTTGACCAAACGGCGGAGGGGAAACTGTTTTTT	CSVDQTAEGKLFF
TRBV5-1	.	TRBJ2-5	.	TGCGCCAGCAACCAGGGACAAGAGACCCAGTACTTC	CASNQGQETQYF
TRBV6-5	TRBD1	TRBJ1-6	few	TGTGCCAGCAGGGTGGGACAGGCAAATTCACCCCTCCACTTT	CASRVGQANSPLHF
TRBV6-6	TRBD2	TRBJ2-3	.	TGTGCCAGCAGCTACTCCGGGACTAGCGGGGATACGCAGTATTTT	CASSYSGTSGDTQYF
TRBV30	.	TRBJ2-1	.	TGTGCCTGGTCTGGGGGCCAAAACAATGAGCAGTTCTTC	CAWSGGQNNEQFF
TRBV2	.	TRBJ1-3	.	TGTGCCAGCATCCCGGGAACCTCTGGAAACACCATATATTTT	CASIPGTSGNTIYF
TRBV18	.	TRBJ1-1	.	TGTGCCAGCTCACCACCGGAGGCCACACAAGTCGAAGCTTTCTTT	CASSPPEATQVEAFF
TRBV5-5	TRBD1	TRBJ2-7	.	TGTGCCAGCAGCTACCTCCGGGACAGAGGATACGAGCAGTACTTC	CASSYLRDRGYEQYF
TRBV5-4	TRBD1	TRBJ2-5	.	TGTGCCAGCAGCAGTGCCGGGACAGAAGAGACCCAGTACTTC	CASSSAGTEETQYF
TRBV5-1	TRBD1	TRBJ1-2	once	TGCGCCAGCAGCGGGACAGCGTTAGATGGCTACACCTTC	CASSGTALDGYTF
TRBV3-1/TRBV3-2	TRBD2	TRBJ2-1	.	TGTGCCGTTAGCGGGGGCACTGAGCAGTTCTTC	CAVSGGTEQFF
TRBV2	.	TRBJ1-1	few	TGTGCCAGCAGGTTCGAGGGGGTTTCTGAAGCTTTCTTT	CASRFEGVSEAFF
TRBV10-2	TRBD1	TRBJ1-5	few	TGCGCCAGCAGTGGGGACAGGGAACAGCCCCAGCATTTT	CASSGDREQPQHF
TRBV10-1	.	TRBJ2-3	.	TGCGCCAGCAGTTCGGGGGAGGAGACGGGGATGACAGATACGCAGTATTTT	CASSSGEETGMTDTQYF
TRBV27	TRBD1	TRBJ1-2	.	TGTGCCAGCAGTTGGACAGGGGCCCACAATCTAAACTATGGCTACACCTTC	CASSWTGAHNLNYGYTF
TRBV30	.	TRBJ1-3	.	TGTGCCTGGAAAGCCTCTGGAAACACCATATATTTT	CAWKASGNTIYF
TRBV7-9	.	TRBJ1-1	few	TGTGCCAGCAGCCGCGGGATGAACACTGAAGCTTTCTTT	CASSRGMNTEAFF
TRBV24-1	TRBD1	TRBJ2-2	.	TGTGCCACCAGCGCGGGGACAGGAACGAACACCGGGGAGCTGTTTTTT	CATSAGTGTNTGELFF
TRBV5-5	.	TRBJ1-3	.	TGTGCCAGCAGCTTAGGAGAGACTGGAAACACCATATATTTT	CASSLGETGNTIYF
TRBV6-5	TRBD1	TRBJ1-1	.	TGTGCCAGCAAAGAAGACAGGGGGCTTGCCGCTGAAGCTTTCTTT	CASKEDRGLAAEAFF
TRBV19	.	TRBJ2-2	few	TGTGCCAGTAGTAAGTTACTGAAAAACACCGGGGAGCTGTTTTTT	CASSKLLKNTGELFF
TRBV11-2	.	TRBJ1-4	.	TGTGCCAGCAGCCCCGCCCGGACAGTCGAAAAACTGTTTTTT	CASSPARTVEKLFF
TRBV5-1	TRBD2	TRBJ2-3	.	TGCGCCAGCAGCCCGGGGACTAGCGGGGGGGATACGCAGTATTTT	CASSPGTSGGDTQYF
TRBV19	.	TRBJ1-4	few	TGTGCCAGTAGTATAGATTGGACAGCGAATGAAAAACTGTTTTTT	CASSIDWTANEKLFF
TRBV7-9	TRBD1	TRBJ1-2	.	TGTGCCAGCAGCTTAGGACAGGGGGCGGGTAACTATGGCTACACCTTC	CASSLGQGAGNYGYTF
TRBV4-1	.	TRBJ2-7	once	TGCGCCAGCAGCCGATCCCCTGGGACAGAGCAGTACTTC	CASSRSPGTEQYF
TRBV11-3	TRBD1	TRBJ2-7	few	TGTGCCAGCAGCCCGGACAGGCGTTACGAGCAGTACTTC	CASSPDRRYEQYF
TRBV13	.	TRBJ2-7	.	TGTGCCAGCAGCACGGGACTCTCCTACGAGCAGTACTTC	CASSTGLSYEQYF
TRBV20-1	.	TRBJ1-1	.	TGCAGTGCTAGTGGCCATACAGGGAACACTGAAGCTTTCTTT	CSASGHTGNTEAFF
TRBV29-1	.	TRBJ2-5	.	TGCAGCGTTGAGAGGGGCCAGGGGCCTGCGGGAGAGACCCAGTACTTC	CSVERGQGPAGETQYF
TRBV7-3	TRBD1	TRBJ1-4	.	TGTGCCAGCAGCCCAACAGGGGGTGATGAAAAACTGTTTTTT	CASSPTGGDEKLFF
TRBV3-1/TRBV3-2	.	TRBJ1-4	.	TGTGCCAGCAGCCAAGATCGAGGCGGAAAACTGTTTTTT	CASSQDRGGKLFF
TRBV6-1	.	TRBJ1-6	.	TGTGCCAGCAGTGTCCGTCCCAGGGGCGGCTCCTATAATTCACCCCTCCACTTT	CASSVRPRGGSYNSPLHF
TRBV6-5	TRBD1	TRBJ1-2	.	TGTGCCAGCAGTTACCGGACAGGGGGCTTCCGTGGCTACACCTTC	CASSYRTGGFRGYTF
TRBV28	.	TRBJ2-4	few	TGTGCCAGCAGTGATACAGGGTCGGGAGCCAAAAACATTCAGTACTTC	CASSDTGSGAKNIQYF
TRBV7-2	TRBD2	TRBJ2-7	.	TGTGCCAGCAGTCTAGCGGGGGGGCCCTACGAGCAGTACTTC	CASSLAGGPYEQYF
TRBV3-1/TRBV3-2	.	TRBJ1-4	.	TGTGCCAGCAGCCAGCACTCCTTTGCAACTAATGAAAAACTGTTTTTT	CASSQHSFATNEKLFF
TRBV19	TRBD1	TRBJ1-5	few	TGTGCCAGAAGGGTTCGCAAGACAGGGGACACACCGCAGCCCCAGCATTTT	CARRVRKTGDTPQPQHF